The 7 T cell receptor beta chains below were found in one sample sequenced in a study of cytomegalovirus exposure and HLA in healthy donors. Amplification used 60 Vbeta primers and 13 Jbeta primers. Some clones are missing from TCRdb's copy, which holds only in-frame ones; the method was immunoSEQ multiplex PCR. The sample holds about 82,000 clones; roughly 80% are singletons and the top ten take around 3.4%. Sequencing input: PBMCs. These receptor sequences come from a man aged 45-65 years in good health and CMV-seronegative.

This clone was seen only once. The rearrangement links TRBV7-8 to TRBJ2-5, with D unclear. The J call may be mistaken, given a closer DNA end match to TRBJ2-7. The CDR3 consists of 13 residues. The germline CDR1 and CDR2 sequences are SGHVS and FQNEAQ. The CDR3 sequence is CASSQTMTYEQYF. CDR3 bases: TGTGCCAGCAGCCAGACAATGACCTACGAGCAGTACTTC.

CDR3 in amino acids: CASSSEDDPQADNSPLHF. The CDR3 DNA is TGTGCCAGCAGCTCCGAAGATGACCCGCAGGCTGATAATTCACCCCTCCACTTT. This chain joins TRBV28 and TRBJ1-6; D ambiguous. Between the trimmed V and J ends, which lost 6 bases and 5 bases, there was a span of 23 bases. The CDR3 loop spans 18 amino acids. The germline V gene has CDR1 MDHEN and CDR2 SYDVKM. Full variable domain (missing parts from reference TRBV28 and TRBJ1-6): DVKVTQSSRYLVKRTGEKVFLECVQDMDHENMFWYRQDPGLGLRLIYFSYDVKMKEKGDIPEGYSVSREKKERFSLILESASTNQTSMYLCASSSEDDPQADNSPLHFGNGTRLTVT.

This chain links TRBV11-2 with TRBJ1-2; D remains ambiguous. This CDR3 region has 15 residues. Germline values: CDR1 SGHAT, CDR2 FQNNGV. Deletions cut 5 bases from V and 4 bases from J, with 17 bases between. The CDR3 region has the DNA TGTGCCAGCAGCGAGAGTTTCTCTTCCCTCTATGGCTACACCTTC. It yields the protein CASSESFSSLYGYTF.

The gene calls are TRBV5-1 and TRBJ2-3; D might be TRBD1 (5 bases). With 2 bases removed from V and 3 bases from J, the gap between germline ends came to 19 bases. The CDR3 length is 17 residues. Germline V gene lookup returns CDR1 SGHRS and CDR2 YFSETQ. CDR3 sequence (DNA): TGCGCCAGCAGCTTCTACACTCTACAGGTCGGGACAGATACGCAGTATTTT. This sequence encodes CASSFYTLQVGTDTQYF.

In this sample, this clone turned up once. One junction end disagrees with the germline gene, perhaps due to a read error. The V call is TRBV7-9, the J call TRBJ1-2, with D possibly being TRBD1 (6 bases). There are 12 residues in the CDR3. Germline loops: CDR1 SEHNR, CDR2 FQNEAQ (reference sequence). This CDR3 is CSSSLEGDSLTF. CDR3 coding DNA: TGTTCCAGCAGCTTAGAGGGGGATTCGCTCACCTTC. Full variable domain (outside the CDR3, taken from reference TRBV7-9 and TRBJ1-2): DTGVSQNPRHKITKRGQNVTFRCDPISEHNRLYWYRQTLGQGPEFLTYFQNEAQLEKSRLLSDRFSAERPKGSFSTLEIQRTEQGDSAMYLCSSSLEGDSLTFGSGTRLTVV.

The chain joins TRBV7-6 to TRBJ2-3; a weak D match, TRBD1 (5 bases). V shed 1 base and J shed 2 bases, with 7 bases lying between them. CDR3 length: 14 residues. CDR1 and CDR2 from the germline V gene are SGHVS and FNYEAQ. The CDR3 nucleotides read TGTGCCAGCAGCTTAGACAGGTTCACAGATACGCAGTATTTT. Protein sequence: CASSLDRFTDTQYF.

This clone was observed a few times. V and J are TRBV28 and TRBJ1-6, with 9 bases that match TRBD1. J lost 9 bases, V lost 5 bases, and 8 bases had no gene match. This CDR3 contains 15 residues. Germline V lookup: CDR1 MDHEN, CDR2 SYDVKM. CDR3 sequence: CASSSAGQGTSPLHF. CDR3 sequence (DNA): TGTGCCAGCAGTAGTGCCGGACAGGGGACTTCACCCCTCCACTTT.